A single sample is the source of the 2 T cell receptor beta chains below, sequenced in a study of blood T cell repertoires in COVID-19. Produced via immunoSEQ multiplex PCR; TCRdb's table is partial and in-frame only. The data contain about 280,000 clones, 65% to 90% of them singletons. The material sequenced was peripheral blood. The receptors stem from a man aged 45-65 years with active or convalescent COVID-19.

This chain connects TRBV4-3 to TRBJ2-2; possibly TRBD1 for D (6 bases). V was pared by 0 bases and J by 6 bases, with 14 bases between. This CDR3 contains 16 residues. Germline loops: CDR1 LGHNA, CDR2 YSLEER. The CDR3 bases are TGCGCCAGCAGCCAAGATCTCAGGGGATCATCCGGGGAGCTGTTTTTT. Translating gives CASSQDLRGSSGELFF.

A note on this clone: In the same sample, other DNA sequences code for this CDR3. V gene TRBV12-3 or TRBV12-4 combines with J gene TRBJ2-7; D perhaps matches TRBD1 (6 bases). The V gene lost 6 bases and the J gene lost 6 bases, with 12 bases spanning the gap. The CDR3 has 12 amino acids. CDR3 in amino acids: CASSPTGGEQYF. The CDR3 coding sequence is TGTGCCAGCAGCCCGACAGGCGGCGAGCAGTACTTC.